The 2 T cell receptor beta chains given below trace back to one sample, sequenced in a study of blood T cell repertoires in COVID-19. Clones were read by immunoSEQ multiplex PCR, and TCRdb kept only the in-frame ones, dropping some. The table lists some 310,000 clones, roughly nine tenths of them singletons, with less than 3.5% in the top ten. Input material: peripheral blood. The origin of the receptors is a woman aged 25 to 39 with COVID-19, enrolled during active disease.

This chain connects TRBV5-5 to TRBJ1-6; TRBD1 might be the D (5 bases). CDR1 and CDR2 (germline): SGHKS, YYEKEE (reference sequence). Trimming shortened V by 2 bases and J by 6 bases, and 6 bases separated the two germline ends. The CDR3 is made up of 13 amino acids. In DNA form, the CDR3 reads TGTGCCAGCAGCTTCGGGGGTAATTCACCCCTCCACTTT. It codes for CASSFGGNSPLHF.

The CDR3 DNA is TGCGCCAGCAGCTTGGAGCTGATTTCCTACGAGCAGTACTTC. Its translation: CASSLELISYEQYF. The chain uses TRBV5-1 and TRBJ2-7; D gene uncertain. In germline, CDR1 is SGHRS, CDR2 YFSETQ. The CDR3 contains 14 residues. V was pared by 0 bases and J by 1 base, with 8 bases between. The entire variable domain, with the rest obtained from reference TRBV5-1 and TRBJ2-7, is as follows: KAGVTQTPRYLIKTRGQQVTLSCSPISGHRSVSWYQQTPGQGLQFLFEYFSETQRNKGNFPGRFSGRQFSNSRSEMNVSTLELGDSALYLCASSLELISYEQYFGPGTRLTVT.